This T cell receptor beta chain was sequenced for a study of cytomegalovirus exposure and HLA in healthy donors. Broader study findings: The classifier reportedly diagnosed cytomegalovirus status with high specificity and sensitivity.

A multiplex PCR was run with 60 Vbeta primers and 13 Jbeta primers. The assay was immunoSEQ multiplex PCR, and TCRdb's table has in-frame clones only and misses some. Of over 150,000 clones detected, about 70% appear once; the ten largest clones hold around 2.8%. This clone occurred a few times. Its antigen is currently unknown. The CDR3 sequence is 14 residues long. The germline V gene has CDR1 MNHNY and CDR2 SVGAGI (reference sequence). J was trimmed by 3 bases and V by 4 bases; bases with no gene match: 5. This receptor was identified in a man aged 18 to 30 in good health and CMV-seronegative. Sequenced material: PBMCs. The chain joins TRBV6-6 to TRBJ2-7, with TRBD1 identical over 8 bases. The CDR3 region has the DNA TGTGCCAGCAGTTTGACAGGGGTAAGCTACGAGCAGTACTTC. It specifies CASSLTGVSYEQYF.